One and the same sample provided the 27 T cell receptor beta chains below, sequenced in a study of cytomegalovirus exposure and HLA in healthy donors. 60 Vbeta and 13 Jbeta primers were used in PCR. The method was immunoSEQ multiplex PCR; TCRdb's version includes in-frame clones alone and lacks a portion of them. The data show about 140,000 clones, just over 65% seen once. Sequencing was carried out using PBMCs. The receptors originated from an older woman in good health and CMV-seronegative.

The chain joins TRBV10-3 to TRBJ2-5; the D is unclear. Germline CDR1 ENHRY, CDR2 SYGVKD. The CDR3 loop spans 14 amino acids. Trimming cost V 2 bases and J 4 bases, with 11 bases left between them. CDR3 DNA sequence: TGTGCCATCAGTGAGCCCGGGTTAGTAGAGACCCAGTACTTC. This codes for CAISEPGLVETQYF.

This rearrangement joins TRBV27 to TRBJ2-3; possibly TRBD2 for D (7 bases). There are 14 residues in the CDR3. Per germline, CDR1 MNHEY and CDR2 SMNVEV (reference sequence). The V gene lost 2 bases and the J gene lost 2 bases, with 8 bases spanning the gap. The CDR3 loop is CASSLAGATDTQYF. CDR3 nucleotides: TGTGCCAGCAGTTTAGCGGGGGCCACAGATACGCAGTATTTT.

The chain uses TRBV29-1 and TRBJ2-7, with 10 bases fitting TRBD1. Losses at the gene ends were 7 bases for V and 2 bases for J; bases not matched to a gene: 5. There are 13 residues in the CDR3. The V gene's germline CDR1 is SQVTM and CDR2 ANQGSEA. The CDR3 region has the DNA TGCAGCGGGGGACAGGGGCGAACCTACGAGCAGTACTTC. It specifies CSGGQGRTYEQYF.

In its sample, this clone was seen a few times. The chain has TRBV7-9 and TRBJ1-1; 8 bases align to TRBD1. The CDR3 is made up of 14 amino acids. CDR1 is SEHNR and CDR2 is FQNEAQ in the germline V gene (reference sequence). With 5 bases clipped from V and 4 bases from J, the junction kept 6 bases outside the gene matches. CDR3 in amino acids: CASSDRGGSTEAFF. The CDR3 nucleotides are TGTGCCAGCAGCGACAGGGGCGGGAGCACTGAAGCTTTCTTT. The whole variable domain, remainder taken from reference TRBV7-9 and TRBJ1-1, is DTGVSQNPRHKITKRGQNVTFRCDPISEHNRLYWYRQTLGQGPEFLTYFQNEAQLEKSRLLSDRFSAERPKGSFSTLEIQRTEQGDSAMYLCASSDRGGSTEAFFGQGTRLTVV.

This clone appeared a few times. The rearrangement uses TRBV7-2 and TRBJ1-3; TRBD1 aligns across 8 bases. Germline V lookup: CDR1 SGHTA, CDR2 FQGNSA. V lost 4 bases to trimming and J lost 1 base; unmatched junction nucleotides: 12. The CDR3 spans 18 residues. CDR3 in amino acids: CASSSTAGTGLSGNTIYF. DNA of the CDR3: TGTGCCAGCAGCTCTACCGCCGGGACAGGACTATCTGGAAACACCATATATTTT.

This clone was observed a handful of times. This chain links TRBV27 with TRBJ1-1; D gene unclear. CDR3 length: 14 residues. Germline loops: CDR1 MNHEY, CDR2 SMNVEV (reference sequence). V was trimmed by 3 bases and J by 4 bases, leaving 12 bases between them. Written as DNA, the CDR3 is TGTGCCAGCAGTTTCGGTCAGGAAGGCACTGAAGCTTTCTTT. As protein: CASSFGQEGTEAFF.

The rearrangement joins TRBV7-9 to TRBJ2-2, with 7 bases that match TRBD1. Germline values: CDR1 SEHNR, CDR2 FQNEAQ (reference sequence). The CDR3 consists of 18 residues. The ends lost 1 base at V and 6 bases at J; junction bases unmatched: 14. CDR3 region: CASSLDYRTGAIAGELFF. As DNA, the CDR3 is TGTGCCAGCAGCTTAGATTATCGCACAGGGGCAATTGCCGGGGAGCTGTTTTTT.

The chain combines TRBV9 with TRBJ2-7; 8 bases map to TRBD2. With V trimmed by 0 bases and J by 4 bases, 15 bases remained unmatched. The CDR3 sequence is 18 residues long. Germline values: CDR1 SGDLS, CDR2 YYNGEE. CDR3 DNA: TGTGCCAGCAGCGTAGGTCTGGCTAGCGGGCACCCACCATACGAGCAGTACTTC. Translation: CASSVGLASGHPPYEQYF.

This chain links TRBV27 with TRBJ2-7; D is possibly TRBD1 (6 bases). The CDR3 spans 14 residues. From germline, CDR1 is MNHEY and CDR2 SMNVEV (reference sequence). Trimming left V 4 bases short and J 2 bases short, with 12 bases between. CDR3 amino acids: CASSYGDTPYEQYF. Here the CDR3 DNA reads TGTGCCAGCAGTTACGGGGACACCCCCTACGAGCAGTACTTC.

The sample holds a few counts of this clone. The chain links TRBV7-2 to TRBJ2-7; D perhaps matches TRBD2 (5 bases). Trimming removed 2 bases at V and 3 bases at J, with 8 bases between. The CDR3 length is 13 residues. Germline lookup yields CDR1 SGHTA and CDR2 FQGNSA. The CDR3 bases are TGTGCCAGCAGCTTAAAGCGGAACTACGAGCAGTACTTC. Amino acids: CASSLKRNYEQYF.

V and J are TRBV9 and TRBJ2-1, with 11 bases identical to TRBD2. This CDR3 has 16 amino acids. J lost 8 bases, V lost 4 bases, and 11 bases had no gene match. Germline CDR1 SGDLS, CDR2 YYNGEE. The CDR3 is CASSSRLLAGGDEQFF. In nucleotides, the CDR3 is TGTGCCAGCAGCTCCCGACTCCTAGCGGGGGGAGATGAGCAGTTCTTC.

The V gene is TRBV6-5, the J gene TRBJ1-5; tentatively, D is TRBD1 (5 bases). The CDR3 has 15 amino acids. Trimming pared 0 bases from V and 5 bases from J, leaving 11 bases between. CDR1 and CDR2 from the germline V gene are MNHEY and SVGAGI. Written as DNA, the CDR3 is TGTGCCAGCAGTTACTCGACTAGGGGAGATCAGCCCCAGCATTTT. Translation gives CASSYSTRGDQPQHF.

The chain has TRBV5-1 and TRBJ2-2; D is perhaps TRBD1 (5 bases). Trimming stripped 1 base from V and 6 bases from J, with 19 bases between. Germline assignment: CDR1 SGHRS and CDR2 YFSETQ. This CDR3 has 17 amino acids. DNA for the CDR3: TGCGCCAGCAGCTTGTCGGCAGGGTCTTCCTTGGCCGGGGAGCTGTTTTTT. Protein: CASSLSAGSSLAGELFF.

The rearrangement joins TRBV1 to TRBJ2-7; no DNA check was done on the table's D call, TRBD2. TRBV1 is classified as a pseudogene. The CDR3 loop spans 17 amino acids. The DNA for the CDR3 is TGCACCAGCAGCCAATATGAGCGGGAGGGGAGCCCGTACGAGCAGTACTTC. It codes for CTSSQYEREGSPYEQYF.

The chain has TRBV2 and TRBJ1-1, with 7 positions matching TRBD1. Trimming cost V 6 bases and J 2 bases; bases outside gene matches: 3. CDR3 size: 13 residues. Germline CDR1 and CDR2: SNHLY and FYNNEI. The CDR3 DNA reads as TGTGCCAGCAGGGGGACAGTTAACACTGAAGCTTTCTTT. It codes for CASRGTVNTEAFF.

The table lists this clone with a few counts. V is TRBV28 and J is TRBJ1-3; TRBD1 agrees at 9 bases. Germline V gene sequence: CDR1 MDHEN, CDR2 SYDVKM. The V segment lost 5 bases and the J segment 3 bases; nucleotides outside the gene matches: 11. CDR3 size: 17 residues. The DNA for the CDR3 is TGTGCCAGCAGTCCATACCTGACAGGGGGATATGGAAACACCATATATTTT. Its translation: CASSPYLTGGYGNTIYF.

This clone was seen only a few times. The rearrangement joins TRBV28 to TRBJ2-3; 7 nucleotides agree with TRBD2. Trimming at V came to 2 bases and at J to 3 bases, leaving 5 bases not matched to a gene. Looked up from germline, CDR1 is MDHEN and CDR2 is SYDVKM. This CDR3 has 15 amino acids. CDR3 DNA: TGTGCCAGCAGTTTACTAGCGGAGAGGACAGATACGCAGTATTTT. Protein: CASSLLAERTDTQYF.

The V and J genes are TRBV7-2 and TRBJ2-5; 10 bases align to TRBD2. The germline gives CDR1 SGHTA, CDR2 FQGNSA. The V gene end was trimmed by 2 bases and the J gene end by 4 bases; junction bases not matched to a gene: 7. This CDR3 spans 16 amino acids. For the CDR3, the DNA is TGTGCCAGCAGCTTACGTCCTAGCGGGGGAGGAGAGACCCAGTACTTC. The encoded protein is CASSLRPSGGGETQYF.

The rearrangement uses TRBV7-2 and TRBJ2-7; 11 bases map to TRBD2. Per the germline V gene, CDR1 is SGHTA and CDR2 is FQGNSA. The CDR3 has 15 residues. V dropped 5 bases and J dropped 4; count of bases not matched to a gene: 7. DNA for the CDR3: TGTGCCAGCAGCCTACAACTAGCGGGAGTATACGAGCAGTACTTC. It yields the protein CASSLQLAGVYEQYF.

This sequence joins TRBV28 and TRBJ1-2; D is unresolved. V gave up 6 bases and J gave up 4 bases, with 3 bases separating them. This CDR3 has 10 residues. Per the germline V gene, CDR1 is MDHEN and CDR2 is SYDVKM. The CDR3 spells CASRSYGYTF. The CDR3 DNA is TGTGCCAGCAGGAGCTATGGCTACACCTTC.

V is TRBV19 and J is TRBJ2-7; 9 bases match TRBD1. The CDR3 is 14 amino acids. Unmatched junction bases numbered 7, after V lost 7 bases and J lost 3 bases. Per the germline V gene, CDR1 is LNHDA and CDR2 is SQIVND (reference sequence). For the CDR3, the DNA is TGTGCCAGTATAGAACAGGGGGCTCGCTACGAGCAGTACTTC. This translates into CASIEQGARYEQYF.

The sample holds one count of this clone. The chain links TRBV5-1 to TRBJ2-6; unclear D gene. Trimming stripped 4 bases from V and 0 bases from J, with 17 bases between. The CDR3 has 18 residues. CDR1 is SGHRS and CDR2 is YFSETQ in the germline V gene. CDR3 in amino acids: CASSPFSRQISGANVLTF. The CDR3 region has the DNA TGCGCCAGCAGCCCATTCTCGAGGCAGATCTCTGGGGCCAACGTCCTGACTTTC.

This clone was detected once. J is TRBJ2-4 and V is TRBV19; D perhaps matches TRBD1 (5 bases). From germline, CDR1 is LNHDA and CDR2 SQIVND (reference sequence). The germline V and J ends were trimmed by 3 bases and 8 bases, with 17 bases remaining between them. The CDR3 totals 15 residues. The CDR3 DNA sequence: TGTGCCAGTAGTATCGGGCAGGGATGGATTGACATTCAGTACTTC. This translates into CASSIGQGWIDIQYF.

The chain is built from TRBV13 and TRBJ1-1; possibly TRBD1 for D (5 bases). Germline CDR1 and CDR2: PRHDT and FYEKMQ (reference sequence). The CDR3 runs 16 residues. Trimming cost V 5 bases and J 5 bases, with 21 bases left between them. CDR3 amino acids: CASSLRGPGGATEAFF. DNA of the CDR3: TGTGCCAGCAGCCTCCGAGGCCCGGGCGGGGCGACTGAAGCTTTCTTT.

This clone was counted a single time. CDR3 residues: CASSIRLTEAFF. CDR3 DNA sequence: TGTGCCAGCAGCATAAGACTCACTGAAGCTTTCTTT. The rearrangement uses TRBV7-8 and TRBJ1-1, with D uncertain. CDR3 length: 12 residues. V was cut by 5 bases and J by 4 bases, with 8 bases left in between. CDR1 is SGHVS and CDR2 is FQNEAQ in the germline V gene.

The chain combines TRBV10-3 with TRBJ2-1, with 7 bases lining up with TRBD2. The CDR3 is made up of 13 amino acids. Germline loops: CDR1 ENHRY, CDR2 SYGVKD. V was clipped by 0 bases and J by 8 bases; unmatched bases: 1. The CDR3 coding sequence is TGTGCCATCAGTGAGTCGGGGGGGGATGAGCAGTTCTTC. This sequence encodes CAISESGGDEQFF.

V gene TRBV28 combines with J gene TRBJ1-5, with 8 bases lining up with TRBD1. CDR1 is MDHEN and CDR2 is SYDVKM in the germline V gene. The CDR3 sequence is 15 residues long. With 5 bases clipped from V and 9 bases from J, the junction kept 12 bases outside the gene matches. CDR3 nucleotides: TGTGCCAGCAGTGTAATCAGGGGGCTGAGTCCGCCCCAGCATTTT. Amino acids: CASSVIRGLSPPQHF.